The 32 T cell receptor beta chains given below trace back to one sample, sequenced in a study of shared clonotypes between healthy human individuals (dated by TCRdb to between 2020 and 2021). Receptor libraries were prepared by the immunoSEQ multiplex PCR assay. In its TCRdb copy, this immuneACCESS table keeps in-frame sequences only and misses some clones. Where compared with another copy, unresolved V genes explain less than half of these, and the others have no known cause. Recorded for this sample are 800,000 or so clones; just over 95% of them occurred a single time. About 0.25% of the sample goes to the ten largest clones. CD8 naive samples were CD45RO-negative cells positively selected for CCR7, giving a CD45RA+CCR7+ population that excluded TemRA cells. Sequenced: naive CD8+ T cells sorted from blood. The cell subset or site tag for this specimen amounts to: CD45RA+CCR7+. The receptors stem from a man in his thirties or forties in good health.

Comments on this clone: This specimen includes other DNA sequences encoding the same CDR3. V is TRBV5-1 and J is TRBJ1-1; 7 nucleotides line up with TRBD1. The V gene's germline CDR1 is SGHRS and CDR2 YFSETQ. J gave up 1 base and V 4 bases, and 1 base lay outside the gene matches. The CDR3 covers 13 residues. In nucleotides, the CDR3 is TGCGCCAGCAGCAGGACAGGGAACACTGAAGCTTTCTTT. Protein sequence: CASSRTGNTEAFF.

This chain links TRBV29-1 with TRBJ2-1, with a weak D call TRBD1 (6 bases). The CDR3 covers 17 residues. Germline values: CDR1 SQVTM, CDR2 ANQGSEA. With 2 bases removed from V and 5 bases from J, the gap between germline ends came to 22 bases. The CDR3 DNA sequence: TGCAGCGTTGAATTCAATGGGGGCCCGCCGGGCCACAATGAGCAGTTCTTC. Amino acids: CSVEFNGGPPGHNEQFF.

The chain carries TRBV29-1 and TRBJ2-2; the match to TRBD2 covers 9 bases. The CDR3 has 17 residues. Trimming at V came to 2 bases and at J to 6 bases, leaving 13 bases not matched to a gene. Germline assignment: CDR1 SQVTM and CDR2 ANQGSEA. This chain's CDR3 is CSVERRGEREAAGELFF. The CDR3 DNA sequence: TGCAGCGTTGAACGCCGCGGCGAGCGGGAGGCGGCCGGGGAGCTGTTTTTT.

V gene TRBV15 combines with J gene TRBJ2-1; D might be TRBD1 (6 bases). The CDR3 extends over 15 amino acids. The V end lost 0 bases, the J end lost 4 bases, and 10 bases lay between the germline ends. Looked up from germline, CDR1 is LNHNV and CDR2 is YYDKDF (reference sequence). CDR3 amino acids: CATSRDPGQYNEQFF. CDR3 nucleotides: TGTGCCACCAGCAGAGACCCCGGACAGTACAATGAGCAGTTCTTC.

The chain is built from TRBV6-6 and TRBJ1-2, with a possible D match to TRBD1 (6 bases). V shed 7 bases and J shed 7 bases, with 13 bases lying between them. Germline V lookup: CDR1 MNHNY, CDR2 SVGAGI (reference sequence). There are 12 residues in the CDR3. The CDR3 loop is CASTTGAPGYTF. The CDR3 DNA is TGTGCCAGCACCACGGGGGCTCCTGGCTACACCTTC.

This clone has just one count. The rearrangement joins TRBV7-2 to TRBJ2-1, with 7 bases matching TRBD2. Germline assignment: CDR1 SGHTA and CDR2 FQGNSA. This CDR3 comprises 17 residues. The ends lost 5 bases at V and 2 bases at J; junction bases unmatched: 12. CDR3 in amino acids: CASSTRGGLPTYNEQFF. CDR3 nucleotides: TGTGCCAGCAGCACCCGCGGGGGACTACCCACCTACAATGAGCAGTTCTTC.

The chain combines TRBV30 with TRBJ2-3, with 9 bases aligning to TRBD2. Germline CDR1 GTSNPN, CDR2 SVGIG (reference sequence). The CDR3 spans 14 residues. The ends lost 3 bases at V and 5 bases at J; junction bases unmatched: 6. The CDR3 coding sequence is TGTGCCTGGAGCCTTAGCGGGAGAGGAGATACGCAGTATTTT. Translated, it gives CAWSLSGRGDTQYF.

This chain connects TRBV5-4 to TRBJ2-7, with TRBD2 matching 12 bases. V lost 3 bases and J lost 5; bases outside the gene matches: 6. From germline, CDR1 is SGHNT and CDR2 YYREEE (reference sequence). The CDR3 loop spans 15 amino acids. CDR3: CASSSTSGRWDEQYF. In DNA, the CDR3 is TGTGCCAGCAGCTCTACTAGCGGGAGGTGGGACGAGCAGTACTTC.

The J gene is TRBJ2-7, the V gene TRBV29-1; TRBD2 matches 14 bases. This CDR3 region has 19 residues. The V and J ends lost 1 base and 3 bases, in that order; junction bases with no gene match: 14. Germline V gene data show CDR1 as SQVTM and CDR2 as ANQGSEA. The CDR3 coding sequence is TGCAGCGTTGAAGCCGGGACTAGCGGGAGTAGGATCCCTGGCTACGAGCAGTACTTC. Protein: CSVEAGTSGSRIPGYEQYF.

The chain joins TRBV27 to TRBJ2-1, with TRBD2 as a possible D gene (6 bases). The CDR3 is 14 residues long. Germline values: CDR1 MNHEY, CDR2 SMNVEV (reference sequence). V lost 2 bases, J lost 5 bases, and 10 bases lay in between. CDR3 in DNA: TGTGCCAGCAGTTTACGGGACTTAAACAATGAGCAGTTCTTC. It encodes CASSLRDLNNEQFF.

The chain is built from TRBV2 and TRBJ1-5; D is unresolved. The CDR3 contains 14 residues. Trimming stripped 2 bases from V and 4 bases from J, with 9 bases between. In germline, CDR1 is SNHLY, CDR2 FYNNEI. The CDR3 spells CASSEYGGNQPQHF. Here the CDR3 DNA reads TGTGCCAGCAGTGAATACGGTGGGAATCAGCCCCAGCATTTT. Full variable domain (remainder filled in from reference TRBV2 and TRBJ1-5): EPEVTQTPSHQVTQMGQEVILRCVPISNHLYFYWYRQILGQKVEFLVSFYNNEISEKSEIFDDQFSVERPDGSNFTLKIRSTKLEDSAMYFCASSEYGGNQPQHFGDGTRLSIL.

The chain links TRBV27 to TRBJ2-3, with 14 bases that match TRBD2. Germline values: CDR1 MNHEY, CDR2 SMNVEV (reference sequence). This CDR3 is 17 amino acids long. Losses at the gene ends were 8 bases for V and 5 bases for J; bases not matched to a gene: 12. Written as DNA, the CDR3 is TGTGCCAGCTCTTCTTTGGGACTAGCGGGAGAAGGAGATACGCAGTATTTT. Translated, it gives CASSSLGLAGEGDTQYF.

CDR3 amino acids: CASSPAGGGSDTQYF. CDR3 coding DNA: TGTGCCAGCTCACCCGCTGGGGGGGGCTCAGATACGCAGTATTTT. The chain combines TRBV18 with TRBJ2-3, with a tentative D call TRBD2 (7 bases). Between the trimmed V and J ends, which lost 3 bases and 4 bases, there was a span of 14 bases. The germline gives CDR1 KGHSH, CDR2 LQKENI. CDR3 size: 15 residues.

The rearrangement joins TRBV13 to TRBJ1-5; no clear D gene. CDR1 is PRHDT and CDR2 is FYEKMQ in the germline V gene (reference sequence). V lost 3 bases, J lost 6 bases, and 6 bases lay in between. The CDR3 is 12 residues long. DNA of the CDR3: TGTGCCAGCAGCTTTCTGGGTCAGCCCCAGCATTTT. Translation: CASSFLGQPQHF.

The chain has TRBV27 and TRBJ2-7; D is ambiguous. The CDR3 sequence is 16 residues long. Trimming left V 4 bases short and J 5 bases short, with 21 bases between. Germline V gene sequence: CDR1 MNHEY, CDR2 SMNVEV (reference sequence). This CDR3 is CASSSDRAPGFDEQYF. In DNA form, the CDR3 reads TGTGCCAGCAGTTCCGATAGGGCACCTGGCTTCGACGAGCAGTACTTC.

CDR3 protein: CASSPSGGPYNEQFF. Written as DNA, the CDR3 is TGTGCCAGCAGCCCGAGCGGGGGCCCCTACAATGAGCAGTTCTTC. The rearrangement uses TRBV7-2 and TRBJ2-1, with 8 bases lining up with TRBD2. The germline V gene encodes CDR1 SGHTA and CDR2 FQGNSA. The CDR3 loop spans 15 amino acids. V lost 5 bases and J lost 2; bases outside the gene matches: 5.

The gene calls are TRBV5-8 and TRBJ2-7; D possibly matches TRBD1 or TRBD2 (5 bases each). Germline CDR1 and CDR2: SGHTS and YDEGEE. The V end lost 0 bases, the J end lost 3 bases, and 13 bases lay between the germline ends. The CDR3 loop spans 15 amino acids. CDR3 protein: CASSLDRGGLYEQYF. CDR3 in DNA: TGTGCCAGCAGCTTGGATCGGGGCGGCCTCTACGAGCAGTACTTC.

The rearrangement uses TRBV19 and TRBJ2-3; possible D gene TRBD2, 5 bases. The germline CDR1 and CDR2 sequences are LNHDA and SQIVND (reference sequence). The CDR3 has 16 residues. Trimming left V 1 base short and J 1 base short, with 12 bases between. The CDR3 loop is CASSIGWELGTDTQYF. The CDR3 bases are TGTGCCAGTAGTATAGGCTGGGAACTAGGCACAGATACGCAGTATTTT.

This clone was detected a few times. The chain links TRBV5-1 to TRBJ2-3, with D perhaps given as TRBD1 or TRBD2 (5 bases each). Germline V gene sequence: CDR1 SGHRS, CDR2 YFSETQ. V was clipped by 2 bases and J by 0 bases, with 13 bases between them. This CDR3 spans 16 amino acids. The CDR3 reads CASSFYHRDSTDTQYF. DNA for the CDR3: TGCGCCAGCAGCTTCTATCACCGGGACAGCACAGATACGCAGTATTTT.

The chain combines TRBV6-5 with TRBJ2-5; D is unresolved. The CDR3 sequence is 12 residues long. The V and J ends lost 6 bases and 4 bases respectively, with 9 bases between them. The germline CDR1 and CDR2 sequences are MNHEY and SVGAGI. In DNA form, the CDR3 reads TGTGCCAGCAGCCACCCCGGAGAGACCCAGTACTTC. This encodes CASSHPGETQYF.

As for this clone: This sample also contains other DNA sequences that code for the same CDR3. This rearrangement joins TRBV13 to TRBJ1-5; no reliable D call. There are 12 residues in the CDR3. Trimming stripped 0 bases from V and 6 bases from J, with 3 bases between. Germline V gene sequence: CDR1 PRHDT, CDR2 FYEKMQ (reference sequence). This chain's CDR3 is CASSLGGQPQHF. The CDR3 DNA reads as TGTGCCAGCAGCTTAGGGGGTCAGCCCCAGCATTTT.

DNA of the CDR3: TGTGCTAGTGGTTTGCCCGAGACTAGCGGCGGGACCGGGGAGCTGTTTTTT. Residues: CASGLPETSGGTGELFF. The rearrangement uses TRBV12-5 and TRBJ2-2; 9 nucleotides match TRBD2. CDR1 is LGHNT, CDR2 FRNRAP, per germline. After removal of 2 bases from V and 5 bases from J, the junction contained 9 bases not matched to a gene. The CDR3 has 17 residues.

As concerns this clone: The germline gene is not matched at one end of the junction; a read error may be the cause. The rearrangement links TRBV13 to TRBJ2-3; 11 nucleotides agree with TRBD2. This CDR3 spans 13 amino acids. CDR1 is PRHDT and CDR2 is FYEKMQ in the germline V gene (reference sequence). DNA of the CDR3: TGTGCCAGCAGCTTGGGTACTAGCGGGAGTTCGCTTTTT. Amino acid sequence: CASSLGTSGSSLF.

The rearrangement uses TRBV2 and TRBJ2-5, with 11 bases fitting TRBD1. This CDR3 is 13 amino acids long. With 6 bases clipped from V and 4 bases from J, the junction kept 1 base outside the gene matches. Germline CDR1 is SNHLY and CDR2 is FYNNEI. The CDR3 DNA is TGTGCCAGCAGGGGGACAGGGGGAGAGACCCAGTACTTC. As protein: CASRGTGGETQYF.

The J gene is TRBJ2-1, the V gene TRBV27, with 9 bases aligning to TRBD1. The CDR3 sequence is 14 residues long. V was clipped by 3 bases and J by 6 bases; unmatched bases: 3. The germline V gene has CDR1 MNHEY and CDR2 SMNVEV (reference sequence). The CDR3 DNA is TGTGCCAGCAGTTTCGCGGGACAGGGCAATGAGCAGTTCTTC. The encoded protein is CASSFAGQGNEQFF.

The chain has TRBV27 and TRBJ2-2; 9 bases line up with TRBD1. CDR3 length equals 17 residues. Trimming cost V 7 bases and J 4 bases; bases outside gene matches: 13. The germline V gene encodes CDR1 MNHEY and CDR2 SMNVEV (reference sequence). CDR3 residues: CASTTTGGWGITGELFF. CDR3 in DNA: TGTGCCAGCACCACTACAGGGGGCTGGGGTATCACCGGGGAGCTGTTTTTT.

The genes are TRBV5-6 and TRBJ2-7, with no clear D. The germline V and J ends were trimmed by 0 bases and 5 bases, with 9 bases remaining between them. CDR1 and CDR2 (germline): SGHDT, YYEEEE. The length of the CDR3 is 13 residues. CDR3 DNA sequence: TGTGCCAGCAGCTTGGACCTAGAGGACGAGCAGTACTTC. Its translation: CASSLDLEDEQYF.

This clone has just one count. The chain links TRBV6-5 to TRBJ1-3; D remains unclear. This CDR3 comprises 14 residues. Germline lookup yields CDR1 MNHEY and CDR2 SVGAGI. Trimming shortened V by 2 bases and J by 1 base, and 6 bases separated the two germline ends. CDR3 residues: CASSYGISGNTIYF. The CDR3 nucleotides are TGTGCCAGCAGTTACGGGATATCTGGAAACACCATATATTTT.

This sequence joins TRBV28 and TRBJ1-5; D is uncertain. V lost 2 bases and J lost 2, with 13 bases in between. Germline V gene data show CDR1 as MDHEN and CDR2 as SYDVKM. The length of the CDR3 is 16 residues. The CDR3 spells CASSLVLEWGNQPQHF. The DNA of the CDR3 is TGTGCCAGCAGTTTAGTCTTGGAGTGGGGCAATCAGCCCCAGCATTTT.

V and J are TRBV11-2 and TRBJ2-7; D not resolved. Looked up from germline, CDR1 is SGHAT and CDR2 is FQNNGV. This CDR3 is built from 14 residues. With 0 bases removed from V and 6 bases from J, the gap between germline ends came to 12 bases. The CDR3 region has the DNA TGTGCCAGCAGCTTAGATTGGGCCCCCAGCGAGCAGTACTTC. Its protein product is CASSLDWAPSEQYF.

The genes are TRBV27 and TRBJ1-2, with D possibly TRBD1 on 5 matching bases. The length of the CDR3 is 14 residues. Trimming left V 3 bases short and J 4 bases short, with 12 bases between. Germline CDR1 is MNHEY and CDR2 is SMNVEV (reference sequence). CDR3 in DNA: TGTGCCAGCAGTTTTGGTGGGGGAGGCTATGGCTACACCTTC. This codes for CASSFGGGGYGYTF.

The V call is TRBV14, the J call TRBJ2-1; no clear D gene. CDR3 length: 17 residues. V gave up 0 bases and J gave up 7 bases, with 19 bases separating them. Germline CDR1 SGHDN, CDR2 FVKESK. Here the CDR3 reads CASSQEPMGYGFNEQFF. The DNA for the CDR3 is TGTGCCAGCAGCCAAGAACCTATGGGATACGGATTTAATGAGCAGTTCTTC.